A selection of T cell receptor beta chains follows, all from one sample in a study of CD8 T cells in ankylosing spondylitis. TCRdb analysed the 5' RACE reads with MiXCR anew, one entry per CDR3 protein. The table lists more than 650,000 distinct CDR3 sequences, about 10% of them singletons, with roughly 0.51% in the top ten. The sequenced sample consisted of blood, either unsorted or a sorted T cell fraction (not recorded which). The receptors were gathered from a male donor with ankylosing spondylitis. Both conserved end residues are part of each CDR3. Fields, in order: V gene, D gene, J gene, clone size, CDR3 protein, CDR3 DNA. The D gene is left open where the match is weak. Size is omitted from some rows. Given values are once, few, many or a class for expanded clones.

v_call: TRBV29-1; d_call: -; j_call: TRBJ2-2; clone_size: -; cdr3_aa: CSASMVRGMRGNTGELFF; cdr3_nt: TGCAGCGCCTCCATGGTTCGGGGTATGAGGGGGAACACCGGGGAGCTGTTTTTT
v_call: TRBV18; d_call: TRBD1; j_call: TRBJ2-7; clone_size: -; cdr3_aa: CASTPGTGDYEQYF; cdr3_nt: TGTGCCAGTACACCCGGGACAGGGGACTACGAGCAGTACTTC
v_call: TRBV20-1; d_call: TRBD1; j_call: TRBJ1-5; clone_size: -; cdr3_aa: CSAGTGNNQPQHF; cdr3_nt: TGCAGTGCAGGGACAGGGAACAATCAGCCCCAGCATTTT
v_call: TRBV28; d_call: TRBD1; j_call: TRBJ2-1; clone_size: few; cdr3_aa: CASVQGYNEQFF; cdr3_nt: TGTGCCAGCGTACAGGGGTACAATGAGCAGTTCTTC
v_call: TRBV20-1; d_call: -; j_call: TRBJ2-5; clone_size: -; cdr3_aa: CRGDEGPETQYF; cdr3_nt: TGCAGGGGCGATGAAGGGCCCGAGACCCAGTACTTC
v_call: TRBV18; d_call: TRBD1; j_call: TRBJ1-1; clone_size: few; cdr3_aa: CASSPTDRANTEAFF; cdr3_nt: TGTGCCAGCTCACCCACGGACAGGGCGAACACTGAAGCTTTCTTT
v_call: TRBV20-1; d_call: -; j_call: TRBJ2-1; clone_size: few; cdr3_aa: CSAREVQTHSSYNEQFF; cdr3_nt: TGCAGTGCTAGAGAAGTCCAGACCCACAGCTCCTACAATGAGCAGTTCTTC
v_call: TRBV20-1; d_call: TRBD2; j_call: TRBJ2-1; clone_size: few; cdr3_aa: CSARATSGNNEQFF; cdr3_nt: TGCAGTGCTAGAGCGACTAGCGGCAACAATGAGCAGTTCTTC
v_call: TRBV5-1; d_call: -; j_call: TRBJ2-7; clone_size: many; cdr3_aa: CASSFGWPYEQYF; cdr3_nt: TGCGCCAGCAGCTTTGGCTGGCCCTACGAGCAGTACTTC
v_call: TRBV6-5; d_call: TRBD1; j_call: TRBJ2-5; clone_size: -; cdr3_aa: CASSSDRQGKRRETQYF; cdr3_nt: TGTGCCAGCAGTTCCGACCGACAGGGAAAGCGTCGGGAGACCCAGTACTTC
v_call: TRBV5-5; d_call: TRBD1; j_call: TRBJ1-2; clone_size: -; cdr3_aa: CASSFGQGWNYGYTF; cdr3_nt: TGTGCCAGCAGTTTTGGACAGGGGTGGAACTATGGCTACACCTTC
v_call: TRBV20-1; d_call: TRBD2; j_call: TRBJ2-7; clone_size: -; cdr3_aa: CSALAGGRYYEKYF; cdr3_nt: TGCAGTGCCTTAGCGGGGGGACGATACTACGAGAAGTACTTC
v_call: TRBV20-1; d_call: -; j_call: TRBJ2-5; clone_size: -; cdr3_aa: CSARDGLLLETQYF; cdr3_nt: TGCAGTGCTAGGGACGGGCTACTATTGGAGACCCAGTACTTC
v_call: TRBV6-2/TRBV6-3; d_call: TRBD1; j_call: TRBJ2-3; clone_size: -; cdr3_aa: CASSSGTATSTDTQYF; cdr3_nt: TGTGCCAGCAGCTCCGGGACAGCCACTAGCACAGATACGCAGTATTTT
v_call: TRBV7-3; d_call: -; j_call: TRBJ2-3; clone_size: -; cdr3_aa: CASSLNSADTQYF; cdr3_nt: TGTGCCAGCAGCTTAAATTCGGCAGATACGCAGTATTTT
v_call: TRBV5-6; d_call: -; j_call: TRBJ2-7; clone_size: few; cdr3_aa: CASSSGRDYEQYF; cdr3_nt: TGTGCCAGCAGCTCGGGCCGAGACTACGAGCAGTACTTC
v_call: TRBV7-2; d_call: TRBD1; j_call: TRBJ2-7; clone_size: few; cdr3_aa: CASSRHRGLSYEQYF; cdr3_nt: TGTGCCAGCAGCCGCCACAGGGGGCTAAGCTACGAGCAGTACTTC
v_call: TRBV20-1; d_call: -; j_call: TRBJ2-7; clone_size: -; cdr3_aa: CSARDRGTYPYEQYF; cdr3_nt: TGCAGTGCTAGAGATCGGGGCACCTACCCCTACGAGCAGTACTTC
v_call: TRBV29-1; d_call: TRBD2; j_call: TRBJ2-1; clone_size: few; cdr3_aa: CSVEASGRYNEQFF; cdr3_nt: TGCAGCGTTGAGGCTAGCGGGAGGTACAATGAGCAGTTCTTC
v_call: TRBV6-5; d_call: -; j_call: TRBJ2-5; clone_size: many; cdr3_aa: CASRSLLAQYF; cdr3_nt: TGTGCCAGCAGGTCCCTTCTGGCCCAGTACTTC
v_call: TRBV5-1; d_call: -; j_call: TRBJ1-5; clone_size: many; cdr3_aa: CASSLDRDGQPQHF; cdr3_nt: TGCGCCAGCAGCTTGGACAGGGATGGTCAGCCCCAGCATTTT
v_call: TRBV6-1; d_call: -; j_call: TRBJ2-7; clone_size: -; cdr3_aa: CASVRAGHRYEQYF; cdr3_nt: TGTGCCAGCGTGAGAGCGGGCCACCGCTACGAGCAGTACTTC
v_call: TRBV29-1; d_call: -; j_call: TRBJ2-3; clone_size: many; cdr3_aa: CSVEAGPMGDTQYF; cdr3_nt: TGCAGCGTTGAGGCGGGACCAATGGGAGATACGCAGTATTTT
v_call: TRBV27; d_call: TRBD1; j_call: TRBJ1-4; clone_size: -; cdr3_aa: CASSLKQARGYEKLFF; cdr3_nt: TGTGCCAGCAGTTTAAAACAGGCCAGGGGGTATGAAAAACTGTTTTTT
v_call: TRBV20-1; d_call: TRBD2; j_call: TRBJ2-3; clone_size: -; cdr3_aa: CSASGSGKLHTQYF; cdr3_nt: TGCAGTGCTAGTGGCAGCGGGAAACTTCATACGCAGTATTTT
v_call: TRBV7-2; d_call: TRBD2; j_call: TRBJ2-5; clone_size: -; cdr3_aa: CASSLAGGTYETQYF; cdr3_nt: TGTGCCAGCAGCCTGGCCGGGGGGACGTACGAGACCCAGTACTTC
v_call: TRBV5-1; d_call: -; j_call: TRBJ2-1; clone_size: -; cdr3_aa: CASRMGQGDEQFF; cdr3_nt: TGCGCCAGCAGAATGGGACAAGGGGATGAGCAGTTCTTC
v_call: TRBV11-2; d_call: TRBD2; j_call: TRBJ2-3; clone_size: -; cdr3_aa: CASRGTSGASGGTDTQYF; cdr3_nt: TGTGCCAGCAGGGGCACTAGCGGGGCCTCGGGGGGCACAGATACGCAGTATTTT
v_call: TRBV5-1; d_call: TRBD2; j_call: TRBJ2-1; clone_size: few; cdr3_aa: CASSAGTSGRDYNEQFF; cdr3_nt: TGCGCCAGCAGCGCCGGGACTAGCGGGAGGGACTACAATGAGCAGTTCTTC
v_call: TRBV20-1; d_call: -; j_call: TRBJ1-3; clone_size: many; cdr3_aa: CSASRFGRSSGNTIYF; cdr3_nt: TGCAGTGCTAGTCGGTTTGGCCGGAGCTCTGGAAACACCATATATTTT
v_call: TRBV5-4; d_call: -; j_call: TRBJ2-2; clone_size: few; cdr3_aa: CASSLKQGRGTGELFF; cdr3_nt: TGTGCCAGCAGCTTGAAGCAGGGACGGGGCACCGGGGAGCTGTTTTTT
v_call: TRBV29-1; d_call: -; j_call: TRBJ2-1; clone_size: many; cdr3_aa: CSVVRERYRDEQFF; cdr3_nt: TGCAGCGTTGTCAGGGAAAGATATAGGGATGAGCAGTTCTTC
v_call: TRBV27; d_call: TRBD2; j_call: TRBJ2-5; clone_size: few; cdr3_aa: CASSFQGLAGVSETQYF; cdr3_nt: TGTGCCAGCAGTTTCCAGGGACTAGCGGGGGTTTCAGAGACCCAGTACTTC
v_call: TRBV4-2; d_call: TRBD2; j_call: TRBJ2-3; clone_size: many; cdr3_aa: CASMDSGLAGADTQYF; cdr3_nt: TGTGCCAGCATGGATTCGGGACTAGCGGGAGCAGATACGCAGTATTTT
v_call: TRBV6-2/TRBV6-3; d_call: -; j_call: TRBJ2-5; clone_size: -; cdr3_aa: CASSYIFTGPGGTQYF; cdr3_nt: TGTGCCAGCAGTTACATCTTCACAGGCCCTGGGGGGACCCAGTACTTC
v_call: TRBV24-1; d_call: TRBD1; j_call: TRBJ1-5; clone_size: many; cdr3_aa: CATSDPDRGYANQPQHF; cdr3_nt: TGTGCCACCAGTGACCCTGACAGGGGTTATGCCAATCAGCCCCAGCATTTT
v_call: TRBV20-1; d_call: -; j_call: TRBJ1-5; clone_size: -; cdr3_aa: CSAELLVTTSYRNQPQHF; cdr3_nt: TGCAGTGCTGAGCTCTTGGTCACAACGTCTTATCGCAATCAGCCCCAGCATTTT
v_call: TRBV27; d_call: TRBD1; j_call: TRBJ2-2; clone_size: few; cdr3_aa: CASSQRTGLTGELFF; cdr3_nt: TGTGCCAGCAGTCAACGGACAGGTCTGACCGGGGAGCTGTTTTTT
v_call: TRBV6-5; d_call: TRBD1; j_call: TRBJ2-7; clone_size: few; cdr3_aa: CASSYSLPGQGYEQYF; cdr3_nt: TGTGCCAGCAGTTACTCCTTACCGGGACAGGGTTACGAGCAGTACTTC
v_call: TRBV5-1; d_call: -; j_call: TRBJ2-5; clone_size: few; cdr3_aa: CASSLAVPAETQYF; cdr3_nt: TGCGCCAGCAGCTTGGCCGTTCCAGCGGAGACCCAGTACTTC
v_call: TRBV4-2; d_call: TRBD1; j_call: TRBJ2-6; clone_size: -; cdr3_aa: CASSQETGGSGANVLTF; cdr3_nt: TGTGCCAGCAGCCAAGAGACAGGGGGATCTGGGGCCAACGTCCTGACTTTC
v_call: TRBV5-1; d_call: TRBD1; j_call: TRBJ2-7; clone_size: few; cdr3_aa: CASSLGDRGWQYF; cdr3_nt: TGCGCCAGCAGCTTGGGGGACAGGGGATGGCAGTACTTC
v_call: TRBV27; d_call: -; j_call: TRBJ1-5; clone_size: few; cdr3_aa: CASSPGGEGHQPQHF; cdr3_nt: TGTGCCAGCAGCCCCGGGGGGGAAGGTCACCAGCCCCAGCATTTT
v_call: TRBV7-9; d_call: TRBD2; j_call: TRBJ2-3; clone_size: few; cdr3_aa: CASSLVAGDITDTQYF; cdr3_nt: TGTGCCAGCAGCTTAGTAGCGGGGGACATCACAGATACGCAGTATTTT
v_call: TRBV20-1; d_call: -; j_call: TRBJ2-2; clone_size: few; cdr3_aa: CSARGRWSTGELFF; cdr3_nt: TGCAGTGCTAGGGGGAGATGGAGCACCGGGGAGCTGTTTTTT
v_call: TRBV12-3/TRBV12-4; d_call: -; j_call: TRBJ1-6; clone_size: -; cdr3_aa: CAITGSTGNSPLHF; cdr3_nt: TGTGCCATTACAGGGAGTACGGGAAATTCACCCCTCCACTTT
v_call: TRBV7-2; d_call: -; j_call: TRBJ1-6; clone_size: -; cdr3_aa: CASRGRVGGDSPLHF; cdr3_nt: TGTGCCAGCAGAGGGCGAGTGGGAGGTGATTCACCCCTCCACTTT
v_call: TRBV5-1; d_call: TRBD2; j_call: TRBJ2-2; clone_size: few; cdr3_aa: CASSLRTSGGTTGELFF; cdr3_nt: TGCGCCAGCAGCTTAAGAACTAGCGGGGGTACCACCGGGGAGCTGTTTTTT
v_call: TRBV20-1; d_call: TRBD2; j_call: TRBJ2-7; clone_size: -; cdr3_aa: CSALVSGSSYEQYF; cdr3_nt: TGCAGTGCCCTCGTGAGCGGGAGCTCCTACGAGCAGTACTTC
v_call: TRBV20-1; d_call: TRBD2; j_call: TRBJ2-7; clone_size: -; cdr3_aa: CSAGKGGVSEQYF; cdr3_nt: TGCAGTGCCGGGAAGGGAGGGGTAAGCGAGCAGTACTTC
v_call: TRBV20-1; d_call: TRBD2; j_call: TRBJ2-1; clone_size: few; cdr3_aa: CSASREDYEQFF; cdr3_nt: TGCAGTGCTAGTCGGGAGGATTACGAGCAGTTCTTC
v_call: TRBV2; d_call: TRBD2; j_call: TRBJ2-1; clone_size: many; cdr3_aa: CASKRTSDSNNEQFF; cdr3_nt: TGTGCCAGCAAGCGTACTAGCGACTCCAACAATGAGCAGTTCTTC
v_call: TRBV20-1; d_call: -; j_call: TRBJ1-3; clone_size: -; cdr3_aa: CSASGGSYSGNTIYF; cdr3_nt: TGCAGTGCTAGCGGAGGAAGCTACTCTGGAAACACCATATATTTT
v_call: TRBV7-9; d_call: TRBD1; j_call: TRBJ2-2; clone_size: few; cdr3_aa: CASISDRGGHGELFF; cdr3_nt: TGTGCCAGCATAAGCGACAGGGGAGGTCACGGGGAGCTGTTTTTT